Listed below are T cell receptor beta chains from one sample, sequenced in a study of cytomegalovirus exposure and HLA in healthy donors. Using immunoSEQ multiplex PCR, the repertoire was profiled, and TCRdb retains in-frame clones only, with some absent. The table has about 160,000 clones, almost 80% seen once. The sample comprised PBMCs. The receptors come from a male donor in good health and CMV-seronegative. Both conserved end residues are part of each CDR3. A D gene is named only where the DNA matches it firmly. Only some rows state a clone size, as once, few, many or a class for expanded clones.

TRBV15	TRBJ2-7	TRBD1	once	TGTGCCACCAGCAGATCCGGGACAGGGAGCTACGAGCAGTACTTC	CATSRSGTGSYEQYF
TRBV13	TRBJ2-1	TRBD2	.	TGTGCCAGCAGCCCCCCCGGGCAGCGGGGGGGCAAGAATGAGCAGTTCTTC	CASSPPGQRGGKNEQFF
TRBV11-2	TRBJ2-3	TRBD2	.	TGTGCCAGCAGCTCGACTAGCGGGTTGAGCACAGATACGCAGTATTTT	CASSSTSGLSTDTQYF
TRBV6-6	TRBJ2-7	.	.	TGTGCCAGCAGCCGCCGATCGGGCGAGCAGTACTTC	CASSRRSGEQYF
TRBV4-1	TRBJ1-5	.	few	TGCGCCAGCAGCCAAGAGAACAGGGTGCATCAGCCCCAGCATTTT	CASSQENRVHQPQHF
TRBV6-5	TRBJ1-2	.	.	TGTGCCAGCAGCCCCGTACGGGGGAGCTATGGCTACACCTTC	CASSPVRGSYGYTF
TRBV7-3	TRBJ2-3	.	once	TGTGCCAGCAGCTTAAACGGGGGAAATACGCAGTATTTT	CASSLNGGNTQYF
TRBV7-2	TRBJ2-7	TRBD2	few	TGTGCCAGCAGCTCACTTAGCGGGGGGTTCTTCCCTCGAGAGCAGTACTTC	CASSSLSGGFFPREQYF
TRBV4-2	TRBJ1-5	.	.	TGTGCCAGCAGCCAAGCGGCGAGGGGCGGGGGCAATCAGCCCCAGCATTTT	CASSQAARGGGNQPQHF
TRBV4-3	TRBJ2-1	.	.	TGCGCCAGCAGCCAAGGGATGGGGGGCTGGGAGGGCAATGAGCAGTTCTTC	CASSQGMGGWEGNEQFF
TRBV30	TRBJ1-2	TRBD1	.	TGTGCCTGGAGTGACAGGGGAGGCTACACCTTC	CAWSDRGGYTF
TRBV5-6	TRBJ1-5	.	.	TGTGCCAGCAGCTCCGCGGGGAATAGCAATCAGCCCCAGCATTTT	CASSSAGNSNQPQHF
TRBV28	TRBJ1-4	.	.	TGTGCCAGCAGTTCTCCACAGGGTGCAACTAATGAAAAACTGTTTTTT	CASSSPQGATNEKLFF
TRBV13	TRBJ1-6	.	.	TGTGCCAGCACCCGGGGGGGTGTAGGTTCACCCCTCCACTTT	CASTRGGVGSPLHF
TRBV4-3	TRBJ2-1	TRBD2	once	TGCGCCAGCAGCCAAGATAGGCTAGCGGGAGGCAGTGAGCAGTTCTTC	CASSQDRLAGGSEQFF
TRBV13	TRBJ2-5	.	.	TGTGCCAGCAGCTTAGCAGGGGCAGAGACCCAGTACTTC	CASSLAGAETQYF
TRBV5-4	TRBJ2-3	.	few	TGTGCCAGCAGCTCGGTGCGGGACACAGATACGCAGTATTTT	CASSSVRDTDTQYF
TRBV4-2	TRBJ2-3	TRBD2	.	TGTGCCAGCAGCCAAGATCTACTAGCGGTGAGCACAGATACGCAGTATTTT	CASSQDLLAVSTDTQYF
TRBV7-9	TRBJ2-7	.	once	TGTGCCAGCAGCCCGGGGTCCGGAGGAGAGCAGTACTTC	CASSPGSGGEQYF
TRBV4-3	TRBJ2-3	TRBD1	.	TGCGCCAGCAGCCAGACCCCACAGGGGGTAGATACGCAGTATTTT	CASSQTPQGVDTQYF
TRBV18	TRBJ2-1	TRBD2	.	TGTGCCAGCTCACCAGGTAGCGGGAGGGCAAATGAGCAGTTCTTC	CASSPGSGRANEQFF
TRBV28	TRBJ2-2	.	.	TGTGCCAGTCGGGTGCGGAGGACCGGGGAGCTGTTTTTT	CASRVRRTGELFF
TRBV9	TRBJ2-1	TRBD2	.	TGTGCCAGCAGCGTAGCTACGGGACTAGCGGGCAATGAGCAGTTCTTC	CASSVATGLAGNEQFF
TRBV18	TRBJ1-2	TRBD1	.	TGTGCCAGCTCACCAGATGGACAGGGACGCTATGGCTACACCTTC	CASSPDGQGRYGYTF
TRBV28	TRBJ1-2	TRBD1	.	TGTGCCAGCAGTTCAGGGGGCCGGTATGGCTACACCTTC	CASSSGGRYGYTF
TRBV5-1	TRBJ2-7	.	.	TGCGCCAGCAGCTTGGACAGGGGGGGAACGGATGAGCAGTACTTC	CASSLDRGGTDEQYF
TRBV6-1	TRBJ1-1	.	.	TGTGCCAGCACCTCCCCGGGGGGCCTTGAAGCTTTCTTT	CASTSPGGLEAFF
TRBV7-9	TRBJ2-2	TRBD2	.	TGTGCCAGCAGCTACCCAAGCGGGAGTGGGGAGCTGTTTTTT	CASSYPSGSGELFF